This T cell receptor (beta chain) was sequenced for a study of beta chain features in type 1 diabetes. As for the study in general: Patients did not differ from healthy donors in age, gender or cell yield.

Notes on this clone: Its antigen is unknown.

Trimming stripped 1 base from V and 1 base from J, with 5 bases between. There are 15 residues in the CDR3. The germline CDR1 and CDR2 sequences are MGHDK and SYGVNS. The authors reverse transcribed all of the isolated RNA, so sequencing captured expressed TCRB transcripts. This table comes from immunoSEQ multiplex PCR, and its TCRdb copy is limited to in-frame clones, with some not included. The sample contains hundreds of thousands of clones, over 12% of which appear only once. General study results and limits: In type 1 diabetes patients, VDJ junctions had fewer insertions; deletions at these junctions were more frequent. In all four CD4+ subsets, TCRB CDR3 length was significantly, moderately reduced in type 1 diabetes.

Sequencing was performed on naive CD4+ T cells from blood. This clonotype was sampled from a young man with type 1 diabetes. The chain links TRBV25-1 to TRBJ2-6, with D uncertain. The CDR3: CASSELTSGANVLTF. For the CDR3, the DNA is TGTGCCAGCAGTGAATTAACATCTGGGGCCAACGTCCTGACTTTC.